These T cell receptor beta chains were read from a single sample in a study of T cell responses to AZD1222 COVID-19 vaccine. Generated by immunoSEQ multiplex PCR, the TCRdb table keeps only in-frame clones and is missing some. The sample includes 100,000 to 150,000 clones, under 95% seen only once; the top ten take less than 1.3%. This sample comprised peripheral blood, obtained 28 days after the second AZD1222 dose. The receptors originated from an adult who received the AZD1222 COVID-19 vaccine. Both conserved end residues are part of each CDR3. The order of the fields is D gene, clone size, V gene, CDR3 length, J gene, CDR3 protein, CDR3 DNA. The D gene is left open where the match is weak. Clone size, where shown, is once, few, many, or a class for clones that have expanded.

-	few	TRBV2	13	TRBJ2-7	CASGRGLNYEQYF	TGTGCCAGCGGCAGGGGACTTAACTACGAGCAGTACTTC
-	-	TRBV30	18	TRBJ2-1	CAWSVGPPGERSYNEQFF	TGTGCCTGGAGTGTAGGCCCCCCTGGGGAGCGCTCCTACAATGAGCAGTTCTTC
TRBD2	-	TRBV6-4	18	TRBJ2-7	CASSDPKPQAGNSYEQYF	TGTGCCAGCAGTGACCCAAAACCCCAAGCGGGGAACTCCTACGAGCAGTACTTC
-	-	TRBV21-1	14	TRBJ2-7	CASSKGGRRYEQYF	TGTGCCAGCAGCAAAGGCGGGCGGCGCTACGAGCAGTACTTC
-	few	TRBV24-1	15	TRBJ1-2	CATSDPHRDSYGYTF	TGTGCCACCAGTGATCCGCACAGGGATTCCTATGGCTACACCTTC
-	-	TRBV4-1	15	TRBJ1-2	CASSQGTEALYGYTF	TGCGCCAGCAGCCAAGGGACTGAGGCTCTCTATGGCTACACCTTC
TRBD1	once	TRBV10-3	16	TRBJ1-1	CAISDGDRGLNTEAFF	TGTGCCATCAGTGACGGGGACAGGGGATTGAACACTGAAGCTTTCTTT
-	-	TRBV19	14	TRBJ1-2	CASRPAGANYGYTF	TGTGCCAGTCGCCCCGCAGGGGCTAACTATGGCTACACCTTC
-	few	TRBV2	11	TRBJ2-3	CASRRGDTQYF	TGTGCCAGCAGGCGTGGAGATACGCAGTATTTT
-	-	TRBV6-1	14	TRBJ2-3	CASSETRITDTQYF	TGTGCCAGCAGTGAGACTAGAATCACAGATACGCAGTATTTT
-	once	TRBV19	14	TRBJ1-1	CASSIDAGDTEAFF	TGTGCCAGTAGTATAGACGCAGGGGACACTGAAGCTTTCTTT
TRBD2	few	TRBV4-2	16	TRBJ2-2	CASSHTSGDNTGELFF	TGTGCCAGCAGCCATACTAGCGGGGATAACACCGGGGAGCTGTTTTTT
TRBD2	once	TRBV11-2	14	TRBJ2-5	CASSTSGSYETQYF	TGTGCCAGCTCGACTAGCGGGAGCTATGAGACCCAGTACTTC
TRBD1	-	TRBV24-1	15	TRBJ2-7	CATSDPGQGDYEQYF	TGTGCCACCAGTGATCCAGGACAGGGGGACTACGAGCAGTACTTC
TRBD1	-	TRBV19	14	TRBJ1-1	CASARRDRNTEAFF	TGTGCCAGTGCCCGGCGGGACAGGAACACTGAAGCTTTCTTT
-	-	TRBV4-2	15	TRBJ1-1	CASSQAWGGDTEAFF	TGTGCCAGCAGCCAGGCGTGGGGGGGGGACACTGAAGCTTTCTTT
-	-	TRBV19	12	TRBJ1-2	CASTTGSYGYTF	TGTGCCAGTACAACAGGGTCCTATGGCTACACCTTC
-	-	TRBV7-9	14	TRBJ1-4	CASSLNRVGEKLFF	TGTGCCAGCAGCTTAAACAGGGTAGGGGAAAAACTGTTTTTT
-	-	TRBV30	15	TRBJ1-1	CAWSVRWSGDTEAFF	TGTGCCTGGAGTGTACGTTGGTCGGGAGACACTGAAGCTTTCTTT
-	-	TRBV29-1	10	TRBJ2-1	CSGGTEEQFF	TGCAGCGGGGGGACGGAAGAGCAGTTCTTC
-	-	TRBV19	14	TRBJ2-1	CASSMASLLDEQFF	TGTGCCAGTAGTATGGCTAGTTTGCTAGATGAGCAGTTCTTC
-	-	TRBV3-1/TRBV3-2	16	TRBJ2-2	CASSQSDRSNTGELFF	TGTGCCAGCAGCCAATCGGACAGATCGAACACCGGGGAGCTGTTTTTT
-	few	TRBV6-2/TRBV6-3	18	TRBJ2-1	CASSNRPRDPAHIGEQFF	TGTGCCAGCAGTAATCGTCCCCGGGACCCGGCCCACATAGGTGAGCAGTTCTTC
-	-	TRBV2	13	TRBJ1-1	CATWGEVNTEAFF	TGTGCCACCTGGGGGGAGGTGAACACTGAAGCTTTCTTT
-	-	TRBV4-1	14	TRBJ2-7	CASSRSSGTYEQYF	TGCGCCAGCAGCCGATCCTCCGGTACCTACGAGCAGTACTTC
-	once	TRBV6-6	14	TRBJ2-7	CASTPMEGIDEQYF	TGTGCCAGCACCCCCATGGAGGGTATCGACGAGCAGTACTTC
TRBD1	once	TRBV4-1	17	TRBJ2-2	CASSQEWTGGEDGELFF	TGCGCCAGCAGCCAAGAGTGGACAGGGGGCGAGGACGGGGAGCTGTTTTTT
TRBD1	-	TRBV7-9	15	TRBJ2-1	CASSVPGQVYNEQFF	TGTGCCAGCAGCGTTCCGGGACAGGTGTACAATGAGCAGTTCTTC
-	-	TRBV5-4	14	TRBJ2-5	CASSLSEGAGTQYF	TGTGCCAGCAGCTTGTCAGAAGGGGCCGGGACCCAGTACTTC
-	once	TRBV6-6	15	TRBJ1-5	CASSYAPYSNQPQHF	TGTGCCAGCAGTTACGCCCCATATAGCAATCAGCCCCAGCATTTT
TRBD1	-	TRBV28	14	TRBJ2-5	CASSLGQGGETQYF	TGTGCCAGCTCCCTCGGACAGGGTGGCGAGACCCAGTACTTC
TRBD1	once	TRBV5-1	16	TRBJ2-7	CASSFGTGGEGTGRYF	TGCGCCAGCAGCTTTGGGACAGGGGGCGAGGGCACAGGGCGGTACTTC
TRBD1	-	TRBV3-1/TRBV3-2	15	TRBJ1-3	CASSPTGGTGNTIYF	TGTGCCAGCAGCCCGACAGGGGGGACTGGAAACACCATATATTTT